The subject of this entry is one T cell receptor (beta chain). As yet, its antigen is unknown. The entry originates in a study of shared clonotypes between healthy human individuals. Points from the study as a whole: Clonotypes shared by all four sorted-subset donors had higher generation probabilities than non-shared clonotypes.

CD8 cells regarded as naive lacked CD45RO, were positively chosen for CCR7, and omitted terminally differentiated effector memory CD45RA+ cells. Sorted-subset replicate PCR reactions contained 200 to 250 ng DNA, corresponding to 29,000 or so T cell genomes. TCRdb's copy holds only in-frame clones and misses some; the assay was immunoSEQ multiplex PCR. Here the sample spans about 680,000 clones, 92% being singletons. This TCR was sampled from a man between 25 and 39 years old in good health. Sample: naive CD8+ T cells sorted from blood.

CDR3 loop: CASSLSNLRHTQYF. The CDR3, as DNA: TGTGCCAGCAGTTTATCGAATTTGAGGCATACGCAGTATTTT. The genes are TRBV27 and TRBJ2-3; D is uncertain. From germline, CDR1 is MNHEY and CDR2 SMNVEV (reference sequence). The CDR3 consists of 14 residues. Trimming took 0 bases from V and 7 from J, leaving 11 bases between them.